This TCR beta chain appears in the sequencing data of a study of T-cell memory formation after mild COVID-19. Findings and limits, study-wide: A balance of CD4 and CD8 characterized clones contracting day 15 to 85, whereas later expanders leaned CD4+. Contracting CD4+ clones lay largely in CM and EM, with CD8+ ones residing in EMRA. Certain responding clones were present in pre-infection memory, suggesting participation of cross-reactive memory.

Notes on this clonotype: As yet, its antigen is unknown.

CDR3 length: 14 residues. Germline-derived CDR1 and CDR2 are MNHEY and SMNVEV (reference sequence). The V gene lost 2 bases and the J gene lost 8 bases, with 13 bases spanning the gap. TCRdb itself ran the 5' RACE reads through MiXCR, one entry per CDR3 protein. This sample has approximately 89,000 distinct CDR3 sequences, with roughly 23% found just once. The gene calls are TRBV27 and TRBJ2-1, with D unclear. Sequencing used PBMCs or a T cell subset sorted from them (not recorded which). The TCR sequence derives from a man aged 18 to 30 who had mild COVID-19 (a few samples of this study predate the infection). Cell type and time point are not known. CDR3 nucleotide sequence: TGTGCCAGCAGTTTAGTATTGAGCCCACATGAGCAGTTCTTC. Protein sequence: CASSLVLSPHEQFF.